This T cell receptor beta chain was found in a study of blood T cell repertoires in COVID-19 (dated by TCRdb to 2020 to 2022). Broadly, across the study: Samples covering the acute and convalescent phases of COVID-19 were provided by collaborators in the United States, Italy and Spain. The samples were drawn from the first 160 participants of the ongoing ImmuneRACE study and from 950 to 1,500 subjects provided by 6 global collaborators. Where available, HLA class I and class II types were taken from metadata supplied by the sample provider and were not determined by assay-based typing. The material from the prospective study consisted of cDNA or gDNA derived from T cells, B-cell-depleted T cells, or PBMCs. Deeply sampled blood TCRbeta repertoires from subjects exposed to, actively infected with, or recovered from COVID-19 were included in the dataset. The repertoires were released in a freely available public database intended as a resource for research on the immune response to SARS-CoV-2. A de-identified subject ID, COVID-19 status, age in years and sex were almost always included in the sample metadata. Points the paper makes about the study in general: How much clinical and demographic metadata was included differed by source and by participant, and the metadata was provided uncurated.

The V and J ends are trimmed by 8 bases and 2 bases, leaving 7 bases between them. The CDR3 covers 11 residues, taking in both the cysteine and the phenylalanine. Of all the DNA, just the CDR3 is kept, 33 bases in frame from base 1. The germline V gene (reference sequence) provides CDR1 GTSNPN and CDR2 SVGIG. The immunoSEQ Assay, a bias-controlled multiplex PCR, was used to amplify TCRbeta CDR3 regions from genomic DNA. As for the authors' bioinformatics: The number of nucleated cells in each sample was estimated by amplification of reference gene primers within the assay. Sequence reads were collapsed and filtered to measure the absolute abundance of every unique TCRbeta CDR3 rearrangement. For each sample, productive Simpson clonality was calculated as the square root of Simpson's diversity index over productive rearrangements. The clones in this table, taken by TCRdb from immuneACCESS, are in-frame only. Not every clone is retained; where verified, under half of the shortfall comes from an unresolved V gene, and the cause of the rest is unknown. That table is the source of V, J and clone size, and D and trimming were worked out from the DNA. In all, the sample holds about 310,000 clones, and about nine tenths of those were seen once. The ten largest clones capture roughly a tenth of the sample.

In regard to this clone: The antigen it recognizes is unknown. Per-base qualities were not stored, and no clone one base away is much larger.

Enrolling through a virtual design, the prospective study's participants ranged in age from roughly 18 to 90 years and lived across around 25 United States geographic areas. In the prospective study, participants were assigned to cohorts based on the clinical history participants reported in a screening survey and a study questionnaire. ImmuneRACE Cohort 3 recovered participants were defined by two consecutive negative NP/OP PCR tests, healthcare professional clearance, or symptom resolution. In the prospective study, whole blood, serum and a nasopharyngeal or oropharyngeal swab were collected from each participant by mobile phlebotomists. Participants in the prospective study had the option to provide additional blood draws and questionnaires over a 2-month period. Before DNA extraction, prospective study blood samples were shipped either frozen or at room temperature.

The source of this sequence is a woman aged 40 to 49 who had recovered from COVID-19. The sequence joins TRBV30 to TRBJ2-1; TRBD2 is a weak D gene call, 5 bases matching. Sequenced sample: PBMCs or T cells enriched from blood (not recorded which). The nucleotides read TGTGCCCTCGGGGCCTACAATGAGCAGTTCTTC. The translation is CALGAYNEQFF. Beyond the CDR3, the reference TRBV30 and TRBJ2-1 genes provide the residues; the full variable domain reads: SQTIHQWPATLVQPVGSPLSLECTVEGTSNPNLYWYRQAAGRGLQLLFYSVGIGQISSEVPQNLSASRPQDRQFILSSKKLLLSDSGFYLCALGAYNEQFFGPGTRLTVL.